This T cell receptor (beta chain) was sequenced during a study of blood T cells in healthy people across ages. V dropped 1 base and J dropped 6; count of bases not matched to a gene: 6. The CDR3 is made up of 15 amino acids. Germline CDR1 is SGDLS and CDR2 is YYNGEE. Combining a sample-barcoded 5' primer with a J-beta primer mix, a second PCR ran for 7 to 11 cycles. One entry per CDR3 protein results from TCRdb running MiXCR on the 5' RACE reads. The table includes around 1,700,000 distinct CDR3 sequences, 28% detected once. General study results and limits: The unknown donor CMV status may have confounded expanded clonotype changes. Long-lived and aged donors differed, with more naive CD4+ cells and higher diversity in the long-lived. Getting older went along with TCR beta diversity per million T cells dropping roughly linearly.

As concerns this clonotype: Antigen specificity is unknown.

At least 5 micrograms of total RNA were extracted per sample. This chain uses TRBV9 with TRBJ2-7; 11 bases agree with TRBD2. This receptor was taken from a woman between 25 and 40 years old in good health. The specimen was blood. CDR3: CASSVTLAGGSEQYF. The DNA for the CDR3 is TGTGCCAGCAGCGTAACCCTAGCGGGAGGCTCCGAGCAGTACTTC.